This T cell receptor (beta chain) was found in a study of a mutant IDH1 vaccine in newly diagnosed glioma. Study as a whole: Patients received vaccination from 4-6 weeks after radiotherapy alone, or with temozolomide cycles. Held at week 35, visit V12 was the safety follow-up, and visit V13 followed at week 47.

Described time point: week 47, end of study. The vaccine gave 300 ug of a 20-mer mutant IDH1 peptide subcutaneously per dose. Whole-study findings and limits: Pseudoprogression appeared independent of alterations in top peripheral clonotypes. Of all patients, 85% to 95% showed vaccine-induced immune responses.

Data came from immunoSEQ multiplex PCR; TCRdb stores just in-frame clones and leaves some out. The sample includes under 60,000 clones, approximately 80% of them seen just once. On this clone itself: The target antigen is unknown.

The sequence came from a woman aged 40-49 years with glioma. Some clones in this sample may be carry-over from other donors' samples. This specimen was PBMCs, taken from a glioma patient whose treatment included an IDH1 peptide vaccine.

CDR3 nucleotides: TGTGCCAGCAGCTTAGTTCAGGGCCGGAGTGAAGCTTTCTTT. It is translated as CASSLVQGRSEAFF. The V gene is TRBV7-2, the J gene TRBJ1-1; weak D call: TRBD1 (5 bases). V gave up 1 base and J gave up 7 bases, with 13 bases separating them. The CDR3 sequence is 14 residues long. Germline V CDR1 and CDR2: SGHTA, FQGNSA.